What follows are 32 T cell receptor beta chains derived from one specimen sequenced in a study of Graves' ophthalmopathy and Graves' hyperthyroidism. TCR beta CDR3 regions were amplified from RNA transcripts. The workflow started with a first-round RT-PCR run with HTBI primers and then moved on to a second-round multiplex PCR. TCRdb reanalysed the multiplex PCR reads using MiXCR and keeps one entry per CDR3 protein. The sample lists tens of thousands of distinct CDR3 sequences, less than 65% occurring once. What was sequenced was peripheral blood. The receptors derive from an adult woman with Graves' ophthalmopathy.

The V and J genes are TRBV13 and TRBJ2-6; weak D call: TRBD1 (5 bases). This CDR3 has 13 amino acids. With 0 bases removed from V and 11 bases from J, the gap between germline ends came to 8 bases. CDR1 is PRHDT and CDR2 is FYEKMQ in the germline V gene (reference sequence). CDR3: CASSLGRDYVLTF. The CDR3 coding sequence is TGTGCCAGCAGCTTAGGCAGGGATTACGTCCTGACTTTC.

This clonotype was observed a handful of times. CDR3 sequence (DNA): TGTGCCACCCACAACCGGGGACGGAGGCCCCGGGGAGGTGATTACGAGCAGTACTTC. Its translation: CATHNRGRRPRGGDYEQYF. The chain has TRBV6-7 and TRBJ2-7; TRBD2 is a possible D gene (6 bases). TRBV6-7 is labeled an ORF, and its function is uncertain. The CDR3 consists of 19 residues. The ends were cut back, 10 bases at V and 4 bases at J, with 35 bases in the middle.

This clonotype was seen ten or more times. The V call is TRBV5-1, the J call TRBJ2-1; weak D call: TRBD2 (5 bases). Per germline, CDR1 SGHRS and CDR2 YFSETQ. The CDR3 is 13 amino acids. V was clipped by 0 bases and J by 9 bases, with 10 bases between them. The CDR3 protein is CASSLALGSEQFF. The CDR3 DNA reads TGCGCCAGCAGCTTGGCGCTAGGGAGTGAGCAGTTCTTC.

The CDR3 DNA reads as TGTGCCAGCAGCGTAATTCAGGACACTGAAGCTTTCTTT. Its translation is CASSVIQDTEAFF. V and J are TRBV9 and TRBJ1-1; D call uncertain. CDR3 length: 13 residues. The germline CDR1 and CDR2 sequences are SGDLS and YYNGEE. V lost 1 base to trimming and J lost 3 bases, with 7 bases between them.

This clonotype came up many times. This chain connects TRBV28 to TRBJ1-3, with unresolved D. The CDR3 consists of 15 residues. The germline gives CDR1 MDHEN, CDR2 SYDVKM. V was shortened by 3 bases and J by 0 bases, with 9 bases between the two germline ends. The CDR3 nucleotides are TGTGCCAGCAGTTTGTTGGTCAGCTCTGGAAACACCATATATTTT. Translated: CASSLLVSSGNTIYF.

This clonotype was seen at least ten times. This may be a read error, as it is one base from a much larger clone. The gene calls are TRBV10-3 and TRBJ2-7, with 8 bases matching TRBD1. Germline assignment: CDR1 ENHRY and CDR2 SYGVKD. V shed 6 bases, J shed 3 bases, and the junction held 7 bases outside the gene matches. This CDR3 has 14 residues. CDR3: CAIRSDRGDYEQYF. CDR3 nucleotide sequence: TGTGCCATCAGGAGTGACAGGGGTGACTACGAGCAGTACTTC.

This clonotype came up many times. The chain combines TRBV12-3 or TRBV12-4 with TRBJ2-5, with D perhaps being TRBD1 or TRBD2 (6 bases each). V was pared by 3 bases and J by 2 bases, with 19 bases between. This CDR3 contains 17 residues. The CDR3 coding sequence is TGTGCCAGCAGTTTGGGTCGCGGGACACTCACTCAAGAGACCCAGTACTTC. The encoded protein is CASSLGRGTLTQETQYF.

A remark on this clonotype: Without the conserved terminal phenylalanine or tryptophan, this CDR3 likely stems from a read error. The chain couples TRBV20-1 to TRBJ2-2; D remains ambiguous. Trimming removed 3 bases at V and 4 bases at J, with 3 bases between. Per germline, CDR1 DFQATT and CDR2 SNEGSKA (reference sequence). CDR3 length: 11 amino acids. The CDR3 bases are TGCAGTGCTAGCGCCACCGGGGAGCTGTTTTCT. This sequence encodes CSASATGELFS.

J is TRBJ2-7 and V is TRBV20-1; TRBD2 agrees at 8 bases. Germline trimming cut 6 bases from V and 3 bases from J; bases unmatched to any gene: 7. The CDR3 covers 13 residues. Germline V gene sequence: CDR1 DFQATT, CDR2 SNEGSKA (reference sequence). The DNA of the CDR3 is TGCAGTGCGACAACTAGCGGATACTACGAGCAGTACTTC. This gives the protein CSATTSGYYEQYF.

V and J are TRBV10-3 and TRBJ1-4, with D tentatively TRBD1 (5 bases). Germline values: CDR1 ENHRY, CDR2 SYGVKD. Deletions cut 0 bases from V and 10 bases from J, with 18 bases between. CDR3 size: 16 residues. CDR3 residues: CAISESLRTTRGKLFF. The CDR3, as DNA: TGTGCCATCAGTGAGTCACTCAGAACTACAAGGGGAAAACTGTTTTTT.

At least ten counts were recorded for this clonotype. The chain recombines TRBV19 with TRBJ2-2; TRBD2 matches at 13 bases. Germline CDR1 and CDR2: LNHDA and SQIVND (reference sequence). The CDR3 is made up of 20 amino acids. Trimming cost V 4 bases and J 4 bases; bases outside gene matches: 15. This chain's CDR3 is CASSTITAGLAGAGTGELFF. The CDR3 DNA follows: TGTGCCAGTAGTACGATAACCGCCGGACTAGCGGGAGCTGGCACCGGGGAGCTGTTTTTT.

The CDR3 DNA reads as TGTGCCAGCACCTCCCCTGGGGCCCCATCGGCCGATGAGCAGTTCTTC. Amino acid sequence: CASTSPGAPSADEQFF. The chain joins TRBV28 to TRBJ2-1, with D possibly matching TRBD1 (5 bases). The CDR3 covers 16 residues. V shed 7 bases and J shed 8 bases, with 24 bases lying between them. CDR1 is MDHEN, CDR2 SYDVKM, per germline.

This clonotype was recorded at least ten times. The chain links TRBV6-2 or TRBV6-3 to TRBJ2-7; D is possibly TRBD1 (5 bases). Germline V lookup: CDR1 MNHEY, CDR2 SVGEGT. Between the trimmed V and J ends, which lost 6 bases and 3 bases, there was a span of 18 bases. CDR3 length equals 15 residues. The chain's CDR3 is CASRWQGTIGYEQYF. As DNA, the CDR3 is TGTGCCAGCAGGTGGCAGGGTACGATTGGCTACGAGCAGTACTTC.

V is TRBV19 and J is TRBJ1-5, with 9 bases that match TRBD1. The CDR3 runs to 16 residues. Germline V CDR1 and CDR2: LNHDA, SQIVND (reference sequence). Trimming at V came to 3 bases and at J to 7 bases, leaving 10 bases not matched to a gene. The CDR3, as DNA: TGTGCCAGTAGTATGAGGCGGACAGGGGTTGACCAGCCCCAGCATTTT. Residues: CASSMRRTGVDQPQHF. The full variable domain, completed using reference TRBV19 and TRBJ1-5, is DGGITQSPKYLFRKEGQNVTLSCEQNLNHDAMYWYRQDPGQGLRLIYYSQIVNDFQKGDIAEGYSVSREKKESFPLTVTSAQKNPTAFYLCASSMRRTGVDQPQHFGDGTRLSIL.

The genes are TRBV7-9 and TRBJ2-1; D gene uncertain. The CDR3 contains 12 residues. Trimming pared 5 bases from V and 7 bases from J, leaving 9 bases between. The germline gives CDR1 SEHNR, CDR2 FQNEAQ (reference sequence). The CDR3 coding sequence is TGTGCCAGCAGCCATTCTAGGAATGAGCAGTTCTTC. It yields the protein CASSHSRNEQFF.

This clonotype has ten or more counts. V usage is TRBV7-8 and J usage is TRBJ1-1; the D gene is possibly TRBD1 (5 bases). The V end was cut by 7 bases, the J end by 1 base, with 16 bases between. The germline V gene encodes CDR1 SGHVS and CDR2 FQNEAQ. This CDR3 has 15 amino acids. The CDR3 DNA follows: TGTGCCAGCACCAAAAGGGGACTCTCGAACACTGAAGCTTTCTTT. Translating it yields CASTKRGLSNTEAFF.

The V call is TRBV6-1, the J call TRBJ2-2, with TRBD1 matching 7 bases. Germline CDR1 MNHNS, CDR2 SASEGT. J was trimmed by 4 bases and V by 4 bases; bases with no gene match: 3. CDR3 length equals 14 residues. CDR3 region: CASSGRQGTGELFF. The CDR3 DNA follows: TGTGCCAGCAGTGGACGACAGGGCACCGGGGAGCTGTTTTTT.

This clonotype was seen many times. The V call is TRBV6-4, the J call TRBJ1-6; D is perhaps TRBD1 (6 bases). V was trimmed by 4 bases and J by 9 bases, leaving 16 bases between them. The germline CDR1 and CDR2 sequences are MRHNA and SNTAGT. The length of the CDR3 is 15 residues. CDR3 residues: CASSALGQGSSPLHF. CDR3 nucleotide sequence: TGTGCCAGCAGTGCCCTGGGGCAGGGGAGTTCACCCCTCCACTTT.

As for this clonotype: The conserved closing phenylalanine or tryptophan is absent in this CDR3, likely reflecting a read error. The J gene is TRBJ2-1, the V gene TRBV6-1; no reliable D call. CDR1 is MNHNS and CDR2 is SASEGT in the germline V gene. V was clipped by 1 base and J by 6 bases, with 10 bases between them. This CDR3 has 14 residues. DNA for the CDR3: TGTGCCAGCAGTGAAGATCCGGGCCTCAATGAGCAGTTCCTC. As protein: CASSEDPGLNEQFL.

The chain is built from TRBV20-1 and TRBJ2-7; the D gene could be TRBD1 or TRBD2 (6 bases each). Trimming took 7 bases from V and 2 from J, leaving 24 bases between them. Germline V gives CDR1 DFQATT, CDR2 SNEGSKA (reference sequence). This CDR3 is 16 amino acids long. The CDR3, as DNA: TGCAGTGTGGTCAGGGGAGAGGGACTCCTTACCTACGAGCAGTACTTC. Translation gives CSVVRGEGLLTYEQYF.

This clonotype was recorded many times. CDR3 DNA: TGTGCCACCAGTGCTGGACAGGGAGAGACAGATACGCAGTATTTT. This gives the protein CATSAGQGETDTQYF. This chain connects TRBV24-1 to TRBJ2-3, with 8 bases that match TRBD1. The CDR3 has 15 residues. Germline trimming cut 5 bases from V and 3 bases from J; bases unmatched to any gene: 6. Germline CDR1 reads KGHDR; CDR2 reads SFDVKD.

This clonotype was seen ten or more times. The chain carries TRBV6-1 and TRBJ1-4, with TRBD1 matching 8 bases. Germline V CDR1 and CDR2: MNHNS, SASEGT. V gave up 7 bases and J gave up 5 bases; unmatched junction bases: 12. The CDR3 is 16 residues long. CDR3: CASTPVGGQGNEKLFF. Here the CDR3 DNA reads TGTGCCAGCACCCCCGTTGGAGGACAGGGAAATGAAAAACTGTTTTTT.

This clonotype has a count of ten or more. This chain joins TRBV19 and TRBJ2-7, with D tentatively TRBD1 (6 bases). Germline V lookup: CDR1 LNHDA, CDR2 SQIVND (reference sequence). Trimming took 10 bases from V and 2 from J, leaving 15 bases between them. The CDR3 loop spans 13 amino acids. CDR3 sequence reads: CATATGTPYEQYF. For the CDR3, the DNA is TGTGCCACCGCAACAGGGACCCCCTACGAGCAGTACTTC.

In this sample, this clonotype turned up many times. This rearrangement joins TRBV6-2 or TRBV6-3 to TRBJ2-7; no definite D call. The CDR3 covers 11 residues. Germline values: CDR1 MNHEY, CDR2 SVGEGT. V was cut by 7 bases and J by 4 bases, with 8 bases left in between. The CDR3 loop is CASTDVYEQYF. CDR3 DNA sequence: TGTGCCAGCACGGACGTTTACGAGCAGTACTTC.

This clonotype was recorded many times. The chain has TRBV9 and TRBJ1-3; D unclear. This CDR3 comprises 11 residues. Germline V CDR1 and CDR2: SGDLS, YYNGEE. The V end was cut by 4 bases, the J end by 4 bases, with 3 bases between. The CDR3 region is CASSRGNTIYF. The CDR3 region has the DNA TGTGCCAGCAGCCGAGGAAACACCATATATTTT. The whole variable domain, remainder taken from reference TRBV9 and TRBJ1-3, is DSGVTQTPKHLITATGQRVTLRCSPRSGDLSVYWYQQSLDQGLQFLIQYYNGEERAKGNILERFSAQQFPDLHSELNLSSLELGDSALYFCASSRGNTIYFGEGSWLTVV.

This clonotype showed up many times. The V call is TRBV28, the J call TRBJ1-1; D might be TRBD1 (5 bases). Germline-derived CDR1 and CDR2 are MDHEN and SYDVKM. The CDR3 is 12 amino acids. With 8 bases removed from V and 1 base from J, the gap between germline ends came to 8 bases. The CDR3 spells CASVTENTEAFF. The CDR3 nucleotides read TGTGCCAGCGTGACAGAGAACACTGAAGCTTTCTTT.

The chain links TRBV7-2 to TRBJ2-1; 8 positions agree with TRBD2. The CDR3 covers 15 residues. V lost 5 bases, J lost 5 bases, and 8 bases stayed unmatched. Germline V gene lookup returns CDR1 SGHTA and CDR2 FQGNSA. The CDR3 protein is CASSPYGRGDNEQFF. CDR3 nucleotides: TGTGCCAGCAGCCCCTACGGGCGGGGGGACAATGAGCAGTTCTTC.

J is TRBJ2-1 and V is TRBV7-2; 12 bases align to TRBD2. V was pared by 5 bases and J by 9 bases, with 5 bases of the junction left unmatched. The CDR3 loop spans 14 amino acids. The V gene's germline CDR1 is SGHTA and CDR2 FQGNSA. CDR3 nucleotides: TGTGCCAGCAGCCCTAGCGGGAGGGCCGGTGAGCAGTTCTTC. Protein: CASSPSGRAGEQFF. The entire variable domain, with the rest obtained from reference TRBV7-2 and TRBJ2-1, is as follows: GAGVSQSPSNKVTEKGKDVELRCDPISGHTALYWYRQSLGQGLEFLIYFQGNSAPDKSGLPSDRFSAERTGGSVSTLTIQRTQQEDSAVYLCASSPSGRAGEQFFGPGTRLTVL.

About this clonotype itself: At one boundary the junction diverges from the germline segment, which might be a read error. In DNA form, the CDR3 reads TGTGCCAACAGCTTAGACTTTGTGGGGGAGACCCAGTACTTC. Protein sequence: CANSLDFVGETQYF. The V gene is TRBV7-2, the J gene TRBJ2-5; D uncertain. CDR3 size: 14 residues. Germline loops: CDR1 SGHTA, CDR2 FQGNSA.

This clonotype came up many times. This chain joins TRBV20-1 and TRBJ2-6; D not resolved. The CDR3 runs to 17 residues. V lost 0 bases and J lost 2, with 14 bases in between. The germline gives CDR1 DFQATT, CDR2 SNEGSKA (reference sequence). CDR3 in DNA: TGCAGTGCTAGAGATCGAAGTTCCCCCACTGGGGCCAACGTCCTGACTTTC. Protein sequence: CSARDRSSPTGANVLTF.

This clonotype was seen repeatedly, ten times or more. V gene TRBV5-6 combines with J gene TRBJ1-5; D may be TRBD1 (5 bases). Germline lookup yields CDR1 SGHDT and CDR2 YYEEEE. This CDR3 has 14 residues. V dropped 1 base and J dropped 8 bases, with 13 bases sitting between them. CDR3 loop: CASSLRGLREPQHF. In DNA, the CDR3 is TGTGCCAGCAGCTTGCGGGGCTTGAGGGAGCCCCAGCATTTT. Looking up the rest from reference TRBV5-6 and TRBJ1-5 gives the full variable domain: DAGVTQSPTHLIKTRGQQVTLRCSPKSGHDTVSWYQQALGQGPQFIFQYYEEEERQRGNFPDRFSGHQFPNYSSELNVNALLLGDSALYLCASSLRGLREPQHFGDGTRLSIL.

This clonotype was counted ten times or more. The genes are TRBV3-1 and TRBJ2-6, with unresolved D. V lost 9 bases, J lost 4 bases, and 10 bases lay in between. Germline V CDR1 and CDR2: LGHDT, YNNKEL (reference sequence). The CDR3 extends over 13 amino acids. The CDR3: CASTLDGANVLTF. CDR3 bases: TGTGCCAGTACCCTCGACGGGGCCAACGTCCTGACTTTC.